This passage covers 27 T cell receptor beta chains from one sample sequenced in a study of identical twins. TCRdb called the 5' RACE reads again in MiXCR, with one record for every CDR3 protein. The sample consists of fewer than 900,000 distinct CDR3 sequences, 21% of them appearing once. These data also formed part of another study, on T cells expressing NK-cell markers.

Sequencing used PBMCs. The receptor set was obtained from a woman aged 18-30 years in good health.

This clonotype was picked up a small number of times. DNA of the CDR3: TGCAGTGCTAGATTACAGGGTTCGAGCTATGGCTACACCTTC. It translates to CSARLQGSSYGYTF. The chain links TRBV20-1 to TRBJ1-2, with D perhaps TRBD1 (6 bases). The length of the CDR3 is 14 residues. The germline CDR1 and CDR2 sequences are DFQATT and SNEGSKA (reference sequence). Trimming left V 2 bases short and J 4 bases short, with 14 bases between.

The V gene is TRBV12-3 or TRBV12-4, the J gene TRBJ2-3, with D perhaps TRBD2 (5 bases). V was trimmed by 3 bases and J by 3 bases, leaving 10 bases between them. This CDR3 is built from 14 residues. This CDR3 is CASSFRTETDTQYF. CDR3 sequence (DNA): TGTGCCAGCAGTTTTAGGACTGAGACAGATACGCAGTATTTT.

The chain has TRBV7-2 and TRBJ2-3; 16 bases agree with TRBD2. Germline V gives CDR1 SGHTA, CDR2 FQGNSA. This CDR3 has 17 residues. V was pared by 5 bases and J by 4 bases, with 6 bases of the junction left unmatched. For the CDR3, the DNA is TGTGCCAGCAGCGCGGGACTAGCGGGGGGGCTGGCAGATACGCAGTATTTT. It codes for CASSAGLAGGLADTQYF.

This clonotype was recorded a few times. The V gene is TRBV14, the J gene TRBJ1-1; D is possibly TRBD1 (5 bases). Per germline, CDR1 SGHDN and CDR2 FVKESK. The V gene lost 5 bases and the J gene lost 1 base, with 11 bases spanning the gap. The CDR3 covers 14 residues. The CDR3 nucleotides read TGTGCCAGCAGCTGGGGCGGCGGGAACACTGAAGCTTTCTTT. It yields the protein CASSWGGGNTEAFF.

The chain combines TRBV12-3 or TRBV12-4 with TRBJ2-1, with 8 positions matching TRBD2. V shed 5 bases and J 3 bases; nucleotides not matched to a gene: 9. CDR3 size: 16 residues. CDR3 amino acids: CASSPDAGGLYNEQFF. The CDR3 region has the DNA TGTGCCAGCAGTCCTGACGCGGGAGGCCTCTACAATGAGCAGTTCTTC.

This clonotype was seen a few times. The genes are TRBV20-1 and TRBJ2-7; the D gene is possibly TRBD2 (5 bases). Germline CDR1 and CDR2: DFQATT and SNEGSKA (reference sequence). The CDR3 contains 13 residues. V was shortened by 5 bases and J by 4 bases, with 15 bases between the two germline ends. CDR3 nucleotides: TGCAGTGCTTGGAACCCCCAGCGGTACGAGCAGTACTTC. It is translated as CSAWNPQRYEQYF.

This clonotype was found a few times. The chain is built from TRBV7-9 and TRBJ1-5; D perhaps matches TRBD1 (5 bases). Trimming left V 1 base short and J 15 bases short, with 13 bases between. There are 12 residues in the CDR3. Germline V gives CDR1 SEHNR, CDR2 FQNEAQ (reference sequence). The CDR3, as DNA: TGTGCCAGCAGCTTAGAATATCAGGGACTGCATTTT. This encodes CASSLEYQGLHF.

This clonotype was observed many times. The genes are TRBV10-3 and TRBJ2-3; 7 bases align to TRBD2. The germline V gene encodes CDR1 ENHRY and CDR2 SYGVKD. Trimming at V came to 10 bases and at J to 4 bases, leaving 8 bases not matched to a gene. The CDR3 totals 13 residues. DNA for the CDR3: TGTGCCACCCTCGAGGGAGGGGCAGATACGCAGTATTTT. Protein sequence: CATLEGGADTQYF.

V gene TRBV18 combines with J gene TRBJ2-1; 7 bases agree with TRBD2. The J segment lost 5 bases and the V segment lost 3 bases, leaving 16 bases of the junction unmatched. The CDR3 covers 18 residues. Per germline, CDR1 KGHSH and CDR2 LQKENI. The CDR3 DNA reads as TGTGCCAGCTCACCTTATCAGAACCGGGCTAGCGGTAACAATGAGCAGTTCTTC. Protein: CASSPYQNRASGNNEQFF.

The chain links TRBV10-3 to TRBJ1-4; D gene ambiguous. The CDR3 consists of 11 residues. Germline V gives CDR1 ENHRY, CDR2 SYGVKD. Trimming removed 10 bases at V and 8 bases at J, with 11 bases between. The chain's CDR3 is CATGEGEKLFF. CDR3 coding DNA: TGTGCCACCGGGGAAGGAGAAAAACTGTTTTTT.

This clonotype was counted many times. This chain connects TRBV29-1 to TRBJ2-1, with D perhaps TRBD1 (5 bases). V gave up 6 bases and J gave up 0 bases, with 12 bases separating them. The CDR3 length is 14 residues. The V gene's germline CDR1 is SQVTM and CDR2 ANQGSEA. CDR3 protein: CSVAQVHSYNEQFF. In nucleotides, the CDR3 is TGCAGCGTAGCACAGGTGCACTCCTACAATGAGCAGTTCTTC.

The sample holds a few counts of this clonotype. This chain joins TRBV2 and TRBJ2-7; D ambiguous. Germline CDR1 and CDR2: SNHLY and FYNNEI. V lost 2 bases, J lost 2 bases, and 13 bases lay in between. The CDR3 runs 15 residues. CDR3 loop: CASSEIKSIAYEQYF. The CDR3, as DNA: TGTGCCAGCAGTGAAATAAAGAGTATAGCCTACGAGCAGTACTTC.

In this sample, this clonotype turned up a few times. The V gene is TRBV7-8, the J gene TRBJ2-3, with 8 bases lining up with TRBD1. V shed 7 bases, J shed 3 bases, and the junction held 9 bases outside the gene matches. The CDR3 has 15 residues. Germline V gives CDR1 SGHVS, CDR2 FQNEAQ. In nucleotides, the CDR3 is TGTGCCAGCACCCCCCGGGACAGGCTGACAGATACGCAGTATTTT. Its protein is CASTPRDRLTDTQYF. The variable domain in full, completed from reference TRBV7-8 and TRBJ2-3, reads GAGVSQSPRYKVAKRGQDVALRCDPISGHVSLFWYQQALGQGPEFLTYFQNEAQLDKSGLPSDRFFAERPEGSVSTLKIQRTQQEDSAVYLCASTPRDRLTDTQYFGPGTRLTVL.

The sample holds a few counts of this clonotype. The chain uses TRBV6-5 and TRBJ1-5; D is undetermined. Trimming stripped 2 bases from V and 5 bases from J, with 10 bases between. This CDR3 has 14 amino acids. CDR1 MNHEY and CDR2 SVGAGI come from the germline V gene. In nucleotides, the CDR3 is TGTGCCAGCAGTTACGGTCGGACTTATCAGCCCCAGCATTTT. Encoded protein: CASSYGRTYQPQHF.

The rearrangement links TRBV15 to TRBJ1-5, with D possibly being TRBD1 (5 bases). CDR3 length: 14 residues. Germline V gene data show CDR1 as LNHNV and CDR2 as YYDKDF (reference sequence). Deletions cut 4 bases from V and 5 bases from J, with 12 bases between. The CDR3 spells CATSKDKRHQPQHF. The CDR3 bases are TGTGCCACCAGCAAGGACAAAAGGCATCAGCCCCAGCATTTT.

This clonotype came up a few times. The rearrangement links TRBV12-3 or TRBV12-4 to TRBJ1-1; D uncertain. With 6 bases removed from V and 7 bases from J, the gap between germline ends came to 15 bases. This CDR3 region has 13 residues. CDR3 bases: TGTGCCAGCAGGTACCTGGTGAAGGGTGAAGCTTTCTTT. Amino acids: CASRYLVKGEAFF.

This chain links TRBV18 with TRBJ2-4; D is possibly TRBD1 (5 bases). Germline V CDR1 and CDR2: KGHSH, LQKENI. V was clipped by 0 bases and J by 5 bases, with 14 bases between them. This CDR3 region has 16 residues. CDR3 protein: CASSPPNYLGENIQYF. CDR3 in DNA: TGTGCCAGCTCACCACCTAATTACCTAGGGGAAAACATTCAGTACTTC.

This clonotype was seen many times. V gene TRBV12-3 or TRBV12-4 combines with J gene TRBJ2-7, with a tentative D call TRBD1 (7 bases). With 3 bases removed from V and 2 bases from J, the gap between germline ends came to 14 bases. The CDR3 has 15 residues. The DNA of the CDR3 is TGTGCCAGCAGTTTCTGGCAGGGGGGAACCTACGAGCAGTACTTC. It specifies CASSFWQGGTYEQYF.

The J gene is TRBJ2-4, the V gene TRBV5-1, with 9 positions matching TRBD2. The CDR3 is 17 amino acids. The ends lost 0 bases at V and 1 base at J; junction bases unmatched: 5. CDR1 and CDR2 (germline): SGHRS, YFSETQ. The CDR3 DNA sequence: TGCGCCAGCAGCTTGGGACTAGCGGATTGGGCCAAAAACATTCAGTACTTC. This translates into CASSLGLADWAKNIQYF.

The chain employs TRBV20-1 and TRBJ2-4, with 10 nucleotides matching TRBD2. The CDR3 is made up of 17 amino acids. V lost 3 bases, J lost 0 bases, and 8 bases stayed unmatched. Germline V lookup: CDR1 DFQATT, CDR2 SNEGSKA (reference sequence). CDR3 sequence (DNA): TGCAGTGCTAGGAAGCGGGGGGGCTATCTAGCCAAAAACATTCAGTACTTC. This gives the protein CSARKRGGYLAKNIQYF.

This chain uses TRBV12-3 or TRBV12-4 with TRBJ2-3; 9 bases agree with TRBD2. CDR3 size: 15 residues. The V and J ends lost 3 bases and 5 bases, in that order; junction bases with no gene match: 6. The CDR3 coding sequence is TGTGCCAGCAGTTTTAGCGGGGGCCGAGGAGATACGCAGTATTTT. Amino acid sequence: CASSFSGGRGDTQYF.

This clonotype was detected a few times. The V and J genes are TRBV5-1 and TRBJ2-7; perhaps TRBD2 as D (5 bases). The CDR3 extends over 13 amino acids. V was shortened by 4 bases and J by 2 bases, with 10 bases between the two germline ends. CDR1 and CDR2 (germline): SGHRS, YFSETQ. The CDR3 bases are TGCGCCAGCAGCCATCCGGGAACCTACGAGCAGTACTTC. As protein: CASSHPGTYEQYF.

The rearrangement joins TRBV20-1 to TRBJ1-1; D unclear. CDR3 length: 13 residues. Trimming shortened V by 5 bases and J by 1 base, and 11 bases separated the two germline ends. CDR1 DFQATT and CDR2 SNEGSKA come from the germline V gene (reference sequence). The CDR3 is CSAGGLGNTEAFF. The CDR3 coding sequence is TGCAGTGCTGGCGGGTTGGGGAACACTGAAGCTTTCTTT.

The table lists this clonotype with a few counts. The rearrangement links TRBV15 to TRBJ1-1; 8 nucleotides align to TRBD1. This CDR3 has 14 residues. Germline loops: CDR1 LNHNV, CDR2 YYDKDF (reference sequence). The V segment lost 1 base and the J segment 11 bases; nucleotides outside the gene matches: 9. CDR3 in DNA: TGTGCCACCAGCAGAGTCTGGGAAGACAGGGGCGCTTTCTTT. This sequence encodes CATSRVWEDRGAFF.

This clonotype was picked up a small number of times. As DNA, the CDR3 is TGTGCCACTAACCTAGGGGCCGGCAGGGAGGCTTACAATGAGCAGTTCTTC. This translates into CATNLGAGREAYNEQFF. The chain uses TRBV15 and TRBJ2-1; a possible D gene is TRBD2 (6 bases). V lost 9 bases, J lost 4 bases, and 25 bases lay in between. The length of the CDR3 is 17 residues. CDR1 and CDR2 (germline): LNHNV, YYDKDF (reference sequence).

This chain uses TRBV12-3 or TRBV12-4 with TRBJ1-1; the D gene is possibly TRBD1 (6 bases). CDR3 length: 15 amino acids. Trimming removed 5 bases from V and 1 base from J, with 14 bases in between. The CDR3 is CASSLPETGNTEAFF. The CDR3 DNA follows: TGTGCCAGCAGTCTTCCCGAGACAGGGAACACTGAAGCTTTCTTT.

This clonotype was recorded a few times. The chain links TRBV9 to TRBJ2-1; TRBD2 is a possible D gene (5 bases). This CDR3 has 11 amino acids. The germline V gene encodes CDR1 SGDLS and CDR2 YYNGEE. V was pared by 2 bases and J by 14 bases, with 11 bases between. CDR3 protein: CASSVDSLKFF. DNA of the CDR3: TGTGCCAGCAGCGTGGACTCCCTCAAGTTCTTC.